The entry below gives a single TCR beta chain sequence along with its context. The antigen it binds to is not known. No much larger clone is present one base from it, and per-base qualities are unavailable. The CDR3 spans 17 residues, from the cysteine through the phenylalanine. The DNA shown is the 51-base CDR3, in frame from base 1. V sheds 2 bases and J sheds 1 base, leaving 20 bases between their ends. Taken from the germline V gene (reference sequence), the CDR1 and CDR2 loops are GTSNPN and SVGIG. The record originates from a study of cytomegalovirus exposure and HLA in healthy donors (dated 2017 in TCRdb). At the level of the whole study: An earlier analysis of approximately 600 of the donors reported 250 to 300 Gb of sequence data and 100 million to 140 million unique TCR beta sequences from about 200 million T cells. Both class I and class II loci were covered by HLA typing, at four-digit resolution. All discovery cohort repertoires had been generated on a single sequencing platform. Typing coverage varied by locus: about 620-630 donors for A, B, C, DRB1 and DQB1; 500 to 550 for DQA1; around 570 for DPA1; 450 to 480 for DPB1. A later analysis re-analyzed previously published TCR beta repertoires from 666 donors and added high-resolution HLA genotyping to study TCR occurrence patterns. Rather than using new phenotypic data, the later analysis identified candidate immune exposures from TCR beta sequences and from how often those sequences occurred across donors. To predict cytomegalovirus infection status, the study combined high-throughput TCR immunosequencing, statistical association of individual TCRs with disease status, and machine learning. The T cell repertoires of under 700 subjects were profiled by immunosequencing and related to cytomegalovirus serostatus. Of the approximately 400 genotyped donors, 65% to 90% were placed in the genetic ancestry cluster associated with self-reported Caucasian donors. An earlier analysis of about 600 of the donors used high-throughput TCR beta sequencing to judge whether each TCR beta V gene segment behaved as functional or pseudogenic. Along with the approximately 670-subject first cohort, a separate validation cohort of about 110 different subjects was used. In a later genetic analysis, genome-wide SNP genotypes for about three fifths of the roughly 670 donors were used, and that subset was treated as a discovery cohort. A few DR-DQ haplotypes were treated as single units for association and clustering because of strong linkage in the cohort. Donor age, sex, ethnicity and CMV serostatus were compiled alongside the repertoire data. On average, roughly 250,000 unique TCR beta nucleotide sequences were sequenced per donor among 350 to 400 genotyped donors of the cohort, with roughly 18% of those sequences being non-productive. Roughly 300 gigabases of sequencing data and around 85 million unique TCR sequences made up an early release that covered roughly 670 HLA-typed donors. The aim of the study was to test whether cataloging public T cell receptors could identify signatures of past pathogen exposure.

In total, 666 healthy bone marrow donors made up the cohort. All cohort members were sampled while nominally healthy, although unrecorded immune exposures were likely present. The donor tested CMV seropositive and was one of the 289 seropositive cohort members. A peripheral blood sample was provided by each donor, and peripheral blood mononuclear cells were used for TCR beta sequencing. Genomic DNA extraction from the blood cell samples was performed with the Qiagen DNeasy Blood Extraction Kit. Beyond this particular receptor, the publication reports: Because the 87-base-pair reads could not distinguish some IMGT-functional V segments, including TRBV6-2 and TRBV6-3, those segments were excluded. A later analysis reported that several top co-occurrence clusters appeared linked to parvovirus B19, influenza, CMV and Epstein-Barr virus. In a later analysis, HLA-associated TCR beta chains showed more clonal expansion and lower generation probabilities than non-associated chains that were equally common. Strong co-occurrence of HLA alleles, especially DR and DQ, made assigning TCR associations to individual alleles difficult. Correlated functional status among segregating V segments might reflect linkage disequilibrium, but an unknown experimental factor could not be ruled out. At a false discovery rate of 0.05, a later analysis linked approximately 18,000 TCR beta sequences to specific HLA alleles. An earlier analysis of 587 of the donors showed that most TCR beta V segments appeared in productive rearrangements either about 87% or about 30% of the time, which broadly matched IMGT annotations. A cluster of highly shared sequence variants was judged likely to be a technical artifact of the sequencing pipeline. Over 15 rarely observed V segments, including chromosome 9 orphons, were excluded from the earlier analysis of 550 to 700 of the donors because counts were too low. The authors suggested that the approach could potentially be extended to other disease states and immunological phenotypes. The study listed 164 TCR beta chains as associated with cytomegalovirus. In a later analysis, most CMV-associated TCR beta chains were found to appear HLA-restricted, with HLA associations seemingly driven largely by CMV exposure. In a later analysis, the rate of TCR association differed among HLA loci, with DRB1 alleles having the most associated TCRs and HLA-C alleles having the fewest. While some public TCRs were present in many individuals, most TCR sequences turned up only very rarely across donors. V-gene and J-gene trimming of TCR beta chains was associated with a missense DCLRE1C variant in a later genetic analysis, and the association was replicated in an independent cohort. A further reported finding was that TCR beta sequences accurately predicted the HLA-A and HLA-B alleles for most subjects in the first cohort. In both the original and validation cohorts, the classifier was reported to diagnose cytomegalovirus status with high specificity and sensitivity. The presence/absence analyses assumed that sequencing depth was roughly uniform across donors, and that assumption may not be true. A later genetic analysis reported fewer N-insertions in productive TCRs among donors in an Asian-associated ancestry cluster than the roughly 700-donor mean. In vitro tests confirmed that three of the cytomegalovirus-associated TCR beta chains recognize cytomegalovirus antigens. Immune exposure information for the cohort was limited to CMV serostatus. In this cohort, only TCR beta chains were sequenced, and detectable features were limited by the absence of alpha or paired-chain data. Because some donors lacked HLA typing at each locus, the association tests relied only on the typed subset.

The library came from the immunoSEQ multiplex PCR assay. The multiplex PCR relied on a mix of 60 forward primers for TCR Vbeta segments and 13 reverse primers for TCR Jbeta segments. Amplification of the CDR3 region of rearranged TCR beta genes was performed with a multiplex PCR assay on genomic DNA. Amplified TCR beta libraries were sequenced as 87-base-pair reads on the Illumina HiSeq System. Turning to the authors' computational methods: A later analysis counted 75 million to 100 million unique TCR beta chains across the approximately 700 repertoires, and around 9.9 million of these chains were shared by at least two donors. Raw reads were error-corrected and collapsed into unique sequences by a nearest-neighbor algorithm in which closely related sequences were merged to remove PCR and sequencing errors. V, D and J gene segments were assigned by aligning CDR3 sequences to IMGT reference sequences. For a sequence to be retained, a match of at least six nucleotides to both a V gene segment and a J gene segment was required. Rearrangements were classified as productive when the CDR3 lacked stop codons and remained in frame with V and J, and all other rearrangements were classified as non-productive. Following IMGT convention, CDR3 was defined as the stretch from the second conserved V-encoded cysteine to the conserved J-encoded phenylalanine. Sequences without an unambiguous match to a single V gene segment were excluded from the earlier analysis of about 600 of the donors. An earlier analysis of a few hundred of the donors called V segments functional above 56.7% productive rearrangements and segregating when the between-donor standard deviation exceeded 5%. A statistical classification framework was built to diagnose cytomegalovirus status from the catalog of TCR beta chain sequences. V and J gene assignment, in a later analysis, came from comparing TCR nucleotide sequences with IMGT/GENE-DB human TR gene sequences. A later analysis assigned CDR3 sequences and most-parsimonious VDJ recombination scenarios with the TCRdist pipeline. In a later analysis, each TCR beta chain was defined by its CDR3 amino acid sequence together with its V-gene family, and reads without a unique V-gene family were excluded. In a later analysis, approximately 590 highly shared, low-generation-probability nucleotide sequences were removed to address suspected cross-contamination and a sequencing artifact. In a later analysis, a clonal expansion index was calculated for each public chain from normalized within-repertoire ranks of inferred template counts. In a later analysis, generation probabilities were computed using a VDJ recombination model fitted to out-of-frame rearrangements, and the results were checked against IGoR. A later analysis scored TCR-TCR, TCR-HLA and TCR-CMV co-occurrence with hypergeometric tests, applying a repertoire-size bias correction to TCR pairs. In a later analysis, false discovery rates were estimated by permuting HLA or CMV assignments 20 times. A later analysis grouped co-occurring TCRs with DBSCAN, adding TCRdist sequence similarity when clustering within HLA-allele-positive subsets. Co-occurrence clustering excluded repertoires with fewer than 30,000 or more than 120,000 public chains, plus five with anomalous nucleotide sharing. TCRdb re-hosts the immuneACCESS table, in-frame sequences only. Its copies lack some clones; in the studies checked, an unresolved V gene accounts for under half of them, and the cause for the rest is not known. That table furnishes V, J and clone size, whereas the DNA furnished D and trimming. The sample profile shows around 150,000 clones; 70% to 80% of them were found once. The ten most abundant clones make up approximately 1.8% of the sample.

This receptor chain uses TRBV30 and TRBJ1-1, with the D gene uncertain. The TCR originated in a female donor in good health and CMV-seropositive. Source material: PBMCs. The DNA is TGTGCCTGGAGTCTCCGCGGCCGCGGGCTGGCGAACACTGAAGCTTTCTTT. This translates into CAWSLRGRGLANTEAFF.